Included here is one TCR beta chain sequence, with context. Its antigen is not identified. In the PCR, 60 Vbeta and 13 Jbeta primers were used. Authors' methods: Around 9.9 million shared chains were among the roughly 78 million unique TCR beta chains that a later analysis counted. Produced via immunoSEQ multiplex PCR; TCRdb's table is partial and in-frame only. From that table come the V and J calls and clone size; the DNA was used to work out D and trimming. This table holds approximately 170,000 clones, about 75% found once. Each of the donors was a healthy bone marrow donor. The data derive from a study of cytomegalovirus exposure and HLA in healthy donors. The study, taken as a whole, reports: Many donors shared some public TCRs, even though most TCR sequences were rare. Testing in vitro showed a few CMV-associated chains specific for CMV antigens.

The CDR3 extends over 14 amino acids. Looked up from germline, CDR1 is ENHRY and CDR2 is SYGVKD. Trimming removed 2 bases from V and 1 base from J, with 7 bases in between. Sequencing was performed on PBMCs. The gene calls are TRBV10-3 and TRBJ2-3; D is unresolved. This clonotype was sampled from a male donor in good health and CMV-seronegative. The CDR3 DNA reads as TGTGCCATCAGTGAGCAGATTGGCACAGATACGCAGTATTTT. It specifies CAISEQIGTDTQYF.